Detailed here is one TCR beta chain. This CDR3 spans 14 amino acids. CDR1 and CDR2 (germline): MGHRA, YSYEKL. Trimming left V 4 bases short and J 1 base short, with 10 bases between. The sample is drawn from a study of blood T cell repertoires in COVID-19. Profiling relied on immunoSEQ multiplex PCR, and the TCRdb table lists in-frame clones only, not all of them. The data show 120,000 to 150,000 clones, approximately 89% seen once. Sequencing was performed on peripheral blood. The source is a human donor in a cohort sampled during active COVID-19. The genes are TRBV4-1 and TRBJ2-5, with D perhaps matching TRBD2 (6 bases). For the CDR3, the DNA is TGCGCCAGCAGCCCCCGGCGGGGCCAAGAGACCCAGTACTTC. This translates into CASSPRRGQETQYF.